One and the same sample provided the 22 T cell receptor beta chains below, sequenced in a study of T-cell reconstitution after alpha-beta-depleted transplantation in children. Using unique molecular identifiers, the investigators prepared the TCRbeta library. MiXCR, applied by TCRdb to the PCR reads, yields one record per CDR3 protein. The table lists around 600,000 distinct CDR3 sequences, more than 9% of them singletons. The sequencing here drew on PBMCs from the stem cell graft donor, taken from the stem cell graft. Source of these receptors: a human donor who donated a stem cell graft to a child with acute myeloid leukemia.

The sample holds a few counts of this clonotype. This chain joins TRBV20-1 and TRBJ2-2, with a weak D call TRBD1 (6 bases). The CDR3 length is 15 residues. Trimming cost V 1 base and J 2 bases, with 11 bases left between them. The germline V gene has CDR1 DFQATT and CDR2 SNEGSKA (reference sequence). Here the CDR3 reads CSARAGQKNTGELFF. The CDR3, as DNA: TGCAGTGCTAGAGCCGGACAGAAAAACACCGGGGAGCTGTTTTTT.

This clonotype was picked up many times. The chain recombines TRBV11-2 with TRBJ2-3; 11 nucleotides agree with TRBD2. Germline CDR1 SGHAT, CDR2 FQNNGV. The CDR3 length is 16 residues. V shed 4 bases, J shed 0 bases, and the junction held 3 bases outside the gene matches. CDR3 protein: CASSSRTSGSTDTQYF. The CDR3 nucleotides are TGTGCCAGCAGCTCCCGGACTAGCGGGAGCACAGATACGCAGTATTTT.

The sample holds a few counts of this clonotype. The chain links TRBV10-3 to TRBJ2-7, with TRBD1 matching over 8 bases. Germline V CDR1 and CDR2: ENHRY, SYGVKD. Trimming removed 3 bases from V and 4 bases from J; junction bases left unmatched: 8. There are 15 residues in the CDR3. CDR3 protein: CAISEQGEEGYEQYF. CDR3 DNA sequence: TGTGCCATCAGTGAACAGGGGGAAGAGGGGTACGAGCAGTACTTC.

Only a few counts were recorded for this clonotype. This rearrangement joins TRBV30 to TRBJ1-5, with 7 positions matching TRBD1. This CDR3 spans 13 amino acids. Trimming cost V 4 bases and J 4 bases; bases outside gene matches: 4. Germline assignment: CDR1 GTSNPN and CDR2 SVGIG (reference sequence). CDR3 sequence: CAWTTQGNQPQHF. The CDR3 coding sequence is TGTGCCTGGACCACACAGGGGAATCAGCCCCAGCATTTT.

In its sample, this clonotype was seen many times. This chain joins TRBV9 and TRBJ1-6, with D hard to call. Trimming removed 0 bases from V and 0 bases from J, with 7 bases in between. Germline CDR1 SGDLS, CDR2 YYNGEE. The CDR3 spans 16 residues. This CDR3 is CASSVESLSYNSPLHF. CDR3 DNA: TGTGCCAGCAGCGTAGAATCACTCTCCTATAATTCACCCCTCCACTTT.

This clonotype was detected a few times. This chain links TRBV29-1 with TRBJ2-1, with D possibly TRBD1 on 6 matching bases. Germline CDR1 reads SQVTM; CDR2 reads ANQGSEA. CDR3 length: 17 residues. Trimming left V 1 base short and J 0 bases short, with 16 bases between. The CDR3 loop reads CSVEGLRGISSYNEQFF. CDR3 DNA sequence: TGCAGCGTTGAAGGGCTGAGGGGGATAAGCTCCTACAATGAGCAGTTCTTC.

This chain links TRBV20-1 with TRBJ2-7; D remains unclear. There are 16 residues in the CDR3. The germline gives CDR1 DFQATT, CDR2 SNEGSKA (reference sequence). Trimming stripped 3 bases from V and 3 bases from J, with 21 bases between. CDR3 sequence reads: CSARFDFTSTDYEQYF. The CDR3, as DNA: TGCAGTGCTAGGTTCGACTTTACATCAACTGACTACGAGCAGTACTTC.

V and J are TRBV3-1 and TRBJ2-3; TRBD1 aligns across 8 bases. CDR1 is LGHDT, CDR2 YNNKEL, per germline (reference sequence). The CDR3 is 17 residues long. With V trimmed by 1 base and J by 1 base, 7 bases remained unmatched. This chain's CDR3 is CASSQVTGVFGTDTQYF. DNA for the CDR3: TGTGCCAGCAGCCAAGTGACAGGGGTGTTTGGCACAGATACGCAGTATTTT.

This clonotype was seen a few times. The V gene is TRBV20-1, the J gene TRBJ2-1; D is possibly TRBD1 or TRBD2 (5 bases each). The V and J ends lost 6 bases and 5 bases respectively, with 8 bases between them. Looked up from germline, CDR1 is DFQATT and CDR2 is SNEGSKA (reference sequence). The CDR3 consists of 11 residues. Here the CDR3 DNA reads TGCAGTGCCCCGGGGCACAATGAGCAGTTCTTC. Residues: CSAPGHNEQFF.

This clonotype was detected a few times. This sequence joins TRBV20-1 and TRBJ2-5; 11 bases align to TRBD2. V lost 6 bases to trimming and J lost 5 bases; unmatched junction nucleotides: 14. Germline V gene lookup returns CDR1 DFQATT and CDR2 SNEGSKA (reference sequence). CDR3 size: 16 residues. The DNA for the CDR3 is TGCAGTGCGACCGCTAGCGGGAGGAGGTGGGAGGAGACCCAGTACTTC. Protein product: CSATASGRRWEETQYF.

The rearrangement uses TRBV6-1 and TRBJ2-1; the D gene is possibly TRBD2 (5 bases). With 0 bases removed from V and 9 bases from J, the gap between germline ends came to 12 bases. CDR3 length: 14 amino acids. Germline V lookup: CDR1 MNHNS, CDR2 SASEGT. The CDR3 nucleotides are TGTGCCAGCAGTGAAGCCCGGCTAGCAGGTGAGCAGTTCTTC. Its translation is CASSEARLAGEQFF.

This clonotype was counted only a few times. The chain has TRBV9 and TRBJ2-7; perhaps TRBD1 as D (6 bases). The CDR3 runs 14 residues. CDR1 is SGDLS, CDR2 YYNGEE, per germline. Trimming took 0 bases from V and 6 from J, leaving 13 bases between them. The CDR3 coding sequence is TGTGCCAGCAGCGTAGAGGGGGACGAGGGCGAGCAGTACTTC. Encoded protein: CASSVEGDEGEQYF.

This sequence joins TRBV7-2 and TRBJ2-1; D gene unclear. Trimming removed 2 bases from V and 6 bases from J, with 17 bases in between. Germline V lookup: CDR1 SGHTA, CDR2 FQGNSA. The length of the CDR3 is 16 residues. In nucleotides, the CDR3 is TGTGCCAGCAGCTTAACCAGGTCGATAGGTTTCAATGAGCAGTTCTTC. Translating gives CASSLTRSIGFNEQFF. The whole variable domain, remainder taken from reference TRBV7-2 and TRBJ2-1, is GAGVSQSPSNKVTEKGKDVELRCDPISGHTALYWYRQSLGQGLEFLIYFQGNSAPDKSGLPSDRFSAERTGGSVSTLTIQRTQQEDSAVYLCASSLTRSIGFNEQFFGPGTRLTVL.

This clonotype was observed a few times. The rearrangement uses TRBV6-4 and TRBJ2-3; 7 bases map to TRBD2. Germline V gives CDR1 MRHNA, CDR2 SNTAGT. The CDR3 runs 15 residues. V shed 6 bases and J 2 bases; nucleotides not matched to a gene: 8. The chain's CDR3 is CASSLSGKITDTQYF. For the CDR3, the DNA is TGTGCCAGCAGCTTAAGCGGGAAAATCACAGATACGCAGTATTTT.

This clonotype was detected many times. The chain carries TRBV9 and TRBJ2-2; D ambiguous. V lost 4 bases and J 1 base, leaving 8 bases between the germline ends. The germline gives CDR1 SGDLS, CDR2 YYNGEE. The CDR3 runs 14 residues. Written as DNA, the CDR3 is TGTGCCAGCAGCCGATCCAAGAACACCGGGGAGCTGTTTTTT. Amino acids: CASSRSKNTGELFF.

V gene TRBV7-3 combines with J gene TRBJ2-7; D possibly corresponds to TRBD2 (5 bases). Looked up from germline, CDR1 is SGHTA and CDR2 is FQGTGA. Trimming stripped 5 bases from V and 0 bases from J, with 14 bases between. This CDR3 is built from 15 residues. CDR3 nucleotide sequence: TGTGCCAGCAGCATCAGAGGAGGCAGCTCCTACGAGCAGTACTTC. As protein: CASSIRGGSSYEQYF.

The gene calls are TRBV27 and TRBJ2-2; 7 positions match TRBD2. Germline CDR1 is MNHEY and CDR2 is SMNVEV (reference sequence). V lost 8 bases, J lost 2 bases, and 11 bases stayed unmatched. The CDR3 extends over 16 amino acids. This CDR3 reads CASGKWEGLNTGELFF. DNA for the CDR3: TGTGCCAGCGGAAAATGGGAGGGATTAAACACCGGGGAGCTGTTTTTT.

By sample share, this clonotype is medium-sized. V gene TRBV29-1 combines with J gene TRBJ2-3; the D gene is possibly TRBD1 (7 bases). CDR3 length equals 17 residues. The germline CDR1 and CDR2 sequences are SQVTM and ANQGSEA. The V gene lost 0 bases and the J gene lost 4 bases, with 20 bases spanning the gap. The CDR3 region is CSVEDLNGQGGPDTQYF. The CDR3 DNA reads TGCAGCGTTGAAGATTTAAATGGGCAGGGGGGCCCAGATACGCAGTATTTT.

The chain recombines TRBV5-1 with TRBJ2-2; 9 bases line up with TRBD2. The ends lost 3 bases at V and 1 base at J; junction bases unmatched: 16. The CDR3 runs 20 residues. Germline loops: CDR1 SGHRS, CDR2 YFSETQ. CDR3 residues: CASSSKGGVKTSGNTGELFF. As DNA, the CDR3 is TGCGCCAGCAGCTCCAAGGGGGGGGTAAAGACTAGCGGGAACACCGGGGAGCTGTTTTTT.

This clonotype was picked up a small number of times. The chain joins TRBV4-3 to TRBJ1-4, with a weak D call TRBD1 (6 bases). Trimming cost V 3 bases and J 0 bases, with 8 bases left between them. Germline V gives CDR1 LGHNA, CDR2 YSLEER. This CDR3 contains 15 residues. This CDR3 reads CASSQRTATNEKLFF. CDR3 DNA sequence: TGCGCCAGCAGCCAGCGGACAGCAACTAATGAAAAACTGTTTTTT.

With respect to this clonotype: A much larger clone is a single base away; this may be a read error. The chain is built from TRBV20-1 and TRBJ2-6; D remains unclear. The germline V and J ends were trimmed by 8 bases and 4 bases, with 15 bases remaining between them. This CDR3 is built from 14 residues. CDR1 and CDR2 from the germline V gene are DFQATT and SNEGSKA (reference sequence). Here the CDR3 reads CSSISITGANVLTF. CDR3 sequence (DNA): TGCAGTTCTATTTCGATTACCGGGGCCAACGTCCTGACTTTC.

The V call is TRBV28, the J call TRBJ2-2; D is perhaps TRBD1 (5 bases). V was shortened by 2 bases and J by 2 bases, with 9 bases between the two germline ends. This CDR3 region has 15 residues. Germline V gene sequence: CDR1 MDHEN, CDR2 SYDVKM. DNA for the CDR3: TGTGCCAGCAGTTTAGAGACAGACAACACCGGGGAGCTGTTTTTT. Translation: CASSLETDNTGELFF.